Each of the 12 T cell receptor beta chains below was sequenced from the same sample in a study of regulatory T cells in long-lasting Graves disease (dated by TCRdb to about 2021). What this sample's time point label stands for: newly diagnosed GD, antithyroid drugs for less than 3 months. For both TCR sequencing and RNA sequencing, RNA was extracted from PBMCs in TRIzol. Library preparation employed multiplex PCR. Sequencing was carried out with an Illumina HiSeq 4000. CDR3 regions were amplified by Arm-PCR with iRepertoire HTBI primers to construct TCR beta libraries. TCRdb passed the public sequencing reads through fastp at Q25 and MiXCR, retaining productive beta sequences. Each entry is one CDR3 protein sequence, shown with its most common DNA and genes. A total of roughly 500,000 distinct CDR3 sequences appear in this sample, about 15% of them only once. The top ten constitute over 15% of the sample.

These records were also assigned to another study, of T cells in Graves' hyperthyroidism and ophthalmopathy.

The source was peripheral blood mononuclear cells (PBMCs), collected at new diagnosis, from a patient treated with antithyroid drugs. The receptors come from a woman aged 45-59 years with Graves disease. Donor details come from another sample of the same person, matched by shared clones.

The V gene is TRBV28, the J gene TRBJ1-4; D not resolved. Germline V gives CDR1 MDHEN, CDR2 SYDVKM. V was pared by 7 bases and J by 13 bases, with 13 bases between. The CDR3 contains 11 residues. The CDR3 sequence is CASTERGVLFF. CDR3 DNA: TGTGCCAGCACCGAACGTGGCGTACTGTTTTTT.

This clonotype was seen a few times. The chain couples TRBV20-1 to TRBJ2-1; TRBD2 matches at 13 bases. The V gene's germline CDR1 is DFQATT and CDR2 SNEGSKA (reference sequence). J was trimmed by 7 bases and V by 1 base; bases with no gene match: 13. CDR3 length equals 18 residues. The CDR3 loop reads CSARASLTSGRASNEQFF. CDR3 nucleotides: TGCAGTGCTAGAGCCTCCTTAACTAGCGGGAGGGCCAGTAATGAGCAGTTCTTC.

CDR3 region: CASSIGGGYNEQFF. The CDR3 DNA follows: TGCGCCAGCAGTATAGGGGGAGGCTACAATGAGCAGTTCTTC. V is TRBV5-1 and J is TRBJ2-1; D may be TRBD1 or TRBD2 (6 bases each). Trimming removed 5 bases from V and 3 bases from J, with 12 bases in between. Germline CDR1 is SGHRS and CDR2 is YFSETQ. The CDR3 runs to 14 residues. The variable domain in full, with the rest retrieved from reference TRBV5-1 and TRBJ2-1, is KAGVTQTPRYLIKTRGQQVTLSCSPISGHRSVSWYQQTPGQGLQFLFEYFSETQRNKGNFPGRFSGRQFSNSRSEMNVSTLELGDSALYLCASSIGGGYNEQFFGPGTRLTVL.

This clonotype has just a few counts. The chain joins TRBV27 to TRBJ2-3; D is unclear. The CDR3 has 13 residues. Germline V gene sequence: CDR1 MNHEY, CDR2 SMNVEV (reference sequence). Trimming removed 6 bases at V and 6 bases at J, with 13 bases between. CDR3 sequence (DNA): TGTGCCAGCAGGGGGTTATTGGGGGATACGCAGTATTTT. This codes for CASRGLLGDTQYF.

This clonotype appeared many times. J is TRBJ1-2 and V is TRBV2; 9 positions match TRBD1. With 3 bases clipped from V and 8 bases from J, the junction kept 7 bases outside the gene matches. The CDR3 contains 14 residues. Germline V lookup: CDR1 SNHLY, CDR2 FYNNEI. The CDR3 DNA reads as TGTGCCAGCAGTGATCTTGGACAGGGGAAGGGCTACACCTTC. It specifies CASSDLGQGKGYTF.

This clonotype occurred many times. V usage is TRBV7-2 and J usage is TRBJ2-1; the D gene is possibly TRBD2 (6 bases). This CDR3 spans 15 amino acids. CDR1 and CDR2 from the germline V gene are SGHTA and FQGNSA. The V end was cut by 8 bases, the J end by 2 bases, with 16 bases between. CDR3 coding DNA: TGTGCCAGCGGTTTAGCGGCATTCCCCTACAATGAGCAGTTCTTC. Its protein product is CASGLAAFPYNEQFF.

This clonotype has a count of ten or more. The chain uses TRBV7-8 and TRBJ2-7; D is undetermined. CDR1 SGHVS and CDR2 FQNEAQ come from the germline V gene. The CDR3 sequence is 14 residues long. The V end was cut by 1 base, the J end by 0 bases, with 7 bases between. CDR3 sequence reads: CASSLGTFSYEQYF. The CDR3 DNA reads as TGTGCCAGCAGCTTAGGGACGTTCTCCTACGAGCAGTACTTC.

The genes are TRBV30 and TRBJ1-1; the D is unclear. Deletions cut 5 bases from V and 6 bases from J, with 7 bases between. From germline, CDR1 is GTSNPN and CDR2 SVGIG (reference sequence). This CDR3 spans 10 amino acids. The CDR3, as DNA: TGTGCCTGGGGGTCTCCTGAAGCTTTCTTT. Its translation is CAWGSPEAFF.

This clonotype was recorded at least ten times. The J gene is TRBJ1-1, the V gene TRBV30; D may be TRBD1 (5 bases). The V and J ends lost 2 bases and 6 bases respectively, with 16 bases between them. The length of the CDR3 is 14 residues. Germline assignment: CDR1 GTSNPN and CDR2 SVGIG (reference sequence). CDR3 nucleotides: TGTGCCTGGAGTAGGGGTGAGGGGCGGGCTGAAGCTTTCTTT. Translating it yields CAWSRGEGRAEAFF.

This clonotype has a count of ten or more. The chain uses TRBV12-3 or TRBV12-4 and TRBJ1-5; a weak D match, TRBD1 (6 bases). The CDR3 contains 15 residues. V was cut by 6 bases and J by 4 bases, with 16 bases left in between. DNA of the CDR3: TGTGCCAGCAGACAGGGAGGAAACCTTAATCAGCCCCAGCATTTT. Its protein is CASRQGGNLNQPQHF.

The V gene is TRBV20-1, the J gene TRBJ2-1, with D possibly being TRBD1 or TRBD2 (5 bases each). Trimming removed 7 bases at V and 2 bases at J, with 9 bases between. The germline V gene has CDR1 DFQATT and CDR2 SNEGSKA (reference sequence). This CDR3 has 12 residues. The DNA of the CDR3 is TGCAGTGTTACGGGACCCTACAATGAGCAGTTCTTC. Protein product: CSVTGPYNEQFF.

Of note for this clonotype: A much more abundant neighbour one base away suggests this may be a read error. The rearrangement joins TRBV4-1 to TRBJ2-7, with D possibly TRBD2 on 6 matching bases. The assigned J gene may be wrong: the sequence end matches TRBJ2-1 better. Looked up from germline, CDR1 is MGHRA and CDR2 is YSYEKL. The CDR3 runs 15 residues. For the CDR3, the DNA is TGCGCCAGCAGCCAAACGGGAGATTCAGGCTACGAGCAGTTCTTC. It specifies CASSQTGDSGYEQFF.